These 2 T cell receptor beta chains share one sample of origin, sequenced in a study of blood T cell repertoires in COVID-19. Produced via immunoSEQ multiplex PCR; TCRdb's table is partial and in-frame only. The sample carries more than 55,000 clones, 70% to 90% recorded once. The sequenced sample consisted of peripheral blood. The receptors originated from a human donor with active COVID-19. The donor label of this sample is uncertain.

V and J are TRBV5-4 and TRBJ1-4; D may be TRBD1 (5 bases). Germline V gene sequence: CDR1 SGHNT, CDR2 YYREEE (reference sequence). V was trimmed by 0 bases and J by 7 bases, leaving 13 bases between them. CDR3 size: 15 residues. CDR3 bases: TGTGCCAGCAGCTTGGCCGGAGGGGCGGCTGAAAAACTGTTTTTT. The encoded protein is CASSLAGGAAEKLFF.

This sequence joins TRBV7-3 and TRBJ2-2, with 7 bases identical to TRBD2. The CDR3 is 14 amino acids. Germline values: CDR1 SGHTA, CDR2 FQGTGA. The ends lost 5 bases at V and 3 bases at J; junction bases unmatched: 3. For the CDR3, the DNA is TGTGCCAGCAGCGGACGGGGGGACACCGGGGAGCTGTTTTTT. It codes for CASSGRGDTGELFF.